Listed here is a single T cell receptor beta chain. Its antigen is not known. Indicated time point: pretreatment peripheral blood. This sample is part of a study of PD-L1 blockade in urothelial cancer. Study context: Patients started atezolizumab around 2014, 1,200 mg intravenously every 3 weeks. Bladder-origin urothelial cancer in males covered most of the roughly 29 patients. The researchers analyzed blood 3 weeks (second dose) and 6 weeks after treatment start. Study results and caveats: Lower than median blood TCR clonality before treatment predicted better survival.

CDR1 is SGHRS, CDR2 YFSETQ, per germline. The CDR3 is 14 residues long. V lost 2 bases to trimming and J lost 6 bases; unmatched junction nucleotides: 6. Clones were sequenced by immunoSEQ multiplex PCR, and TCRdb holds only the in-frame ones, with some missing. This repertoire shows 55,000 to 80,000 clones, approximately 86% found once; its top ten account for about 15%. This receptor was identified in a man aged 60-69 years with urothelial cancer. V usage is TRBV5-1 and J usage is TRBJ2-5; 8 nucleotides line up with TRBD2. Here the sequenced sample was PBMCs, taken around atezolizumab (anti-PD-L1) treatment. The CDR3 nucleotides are TGCGCCAGCAGCTTCGAGACGGGGGGGAAGACCCAGTACTTC. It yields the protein CASSFETGGKTQYF.